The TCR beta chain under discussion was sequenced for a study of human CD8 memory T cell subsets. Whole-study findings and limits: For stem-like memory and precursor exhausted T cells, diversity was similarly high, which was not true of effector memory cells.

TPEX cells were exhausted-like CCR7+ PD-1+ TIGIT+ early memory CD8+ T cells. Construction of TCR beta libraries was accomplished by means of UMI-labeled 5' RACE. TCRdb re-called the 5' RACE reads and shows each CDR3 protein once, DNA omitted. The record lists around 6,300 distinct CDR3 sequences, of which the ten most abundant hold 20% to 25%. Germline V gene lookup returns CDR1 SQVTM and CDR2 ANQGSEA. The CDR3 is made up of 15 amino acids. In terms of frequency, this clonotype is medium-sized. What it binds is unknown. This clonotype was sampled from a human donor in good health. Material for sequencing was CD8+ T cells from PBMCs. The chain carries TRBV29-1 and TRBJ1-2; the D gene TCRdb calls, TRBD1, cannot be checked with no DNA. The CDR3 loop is CSVYMGGVANYGYTF.